Sequencing of this TCR beta chain was carried out in a study of identical twins. TCRdb fed the 5' RACE reads into MiXCR, producing one record per CDR3 protein. The sample includes about 700,000 distinct CDR3 sequences, 6% to 6.5% of them seen just once. This clonotype was seen only a few times. Germline and junction disagree at one end, which may indicate a read error. This CDR3 comprises 18 residues. CDR1 and CDR2 (germline): KGHSH, LQKENI. Sequencing was carried out using naive T cells sorted from blood. V usage is TRBV18 and J usage is TRBJ2-5; maybe TRBD2 (6 bases). The TCR was taken from a man aged 18-30 years in good health. DNA of the CDR3: TGTGCCAGCCCACCTTGGAGGGCCCCCCCCCTGAAAGAAGAGACCCAGTACTTC. It translates to CASPPWRAPPLKEETQYF. The full variable domain, completed using reference TRBV18 and TRBJ2-5, is NAGVMQNPRHLVRRRGQEARLRCSPMKGHSHVYWYRQLPEEGLKFMVYLQKENIIDESGMPKERFSAEFPKEGPSILRIQQVVRGDSAAYFCASPPWRAPPLKEETQYFGPGTRLLVL.